What follows is one T cell receptor beta chain and its context. There is no known antigen for this receptor. Per-base qualities were not stored, and no clone one base away is much larger. No treatment had been received by any patient before thyroid surgery. Using T-cell receptor beta sequencing, the researchers looked back retrospectively at clinical samples from patients, gathered between about 2012 and 2018. This record comes from a study of metastatic and nonmetastatic thyroid tumors (dated by TCRdb to about 2020). At the level of the whole study: The researchers compared repertoires between peripheral blood samples and tumor or nodule tissue samples from patients with malignant or benign thyroid disease.

Library generation was performed with PCR. Sequenced on an Illumina HiSeq 4000. High-throughput sequencing was used to profile the TCR beta-chain CDR3 region of every patient. Per the source publication's procedure: CDR3 differences across clinicopathological groups were used to build a classifier for discriminating distant-metastatic papillary thyroid cancer patients. Repertoire diversity was assessed with the Shannon index, and tumor-blood repertoire similarity with the Morisita-Horn index. TCRdb passed the public sequencing reads through fastp at Q25 and MiXCR, retaining productive beta sequences. The V and J calls here are based on TCRdb, not the publication. Here the sample has some 90,000 clones; around 9.1% occur a single time. Of the sample, under 9% falls within the top ten clones. The investigation overall reported the following: TCR beta diversity was reported as significantly higher in malignant tumors than in benign nodules, in both blood and tumor samples.

The clonotype originates from a female donor with papillary thyroid cancer or a benign thyroid nodule (not recorded which). Some clones in this sample may be carry-over from other donors' samples. Sequenced: blood.

The DNA is TGCGCCAGCAGCTATGGTGCGGGGGCGGGGTGGGGTGAAGCTTTCTTT. Its translation is CASSYGAGAGWGEAFF. This sequence uses TRBV5-1 and TRBJ1-1; the best D guess is TRBD1, with 6 bases matching. The CDR3, cysteine through phenylalanine, is 16 amino acids long. The read is trimmed to its CDR3 DNA, 48 bases read in frame from base 1. CDR1 SGHRS and CDR2 YFSETQ are derived from the germline V gene. Trimming takes 3 bases from V and 7 bases from J, and the germline ends sit 22 bases apart.